These 21 T cell receptor beta chains were sequenced from one sample in a study of PD-L1 blockade in urothelial cancer. Only in-frame clones appear in the TCRdb table, and some are missing; sequencing was by immunoSEQ multiplex PCR. Of around 100,000 clones in the sample, 70% to 85% were seen once. Sample: PBMCs, taken around atezolizumab (anti-PD-L1) treatment. These receptors all come from a man aged 50-60 years with urothelial cancer.

The chain carries TRBV29-1 and TRBJ2-2; TRBD2 matches 7 bases. The V gene end was trimmed by 4 bases and the J gene end by 1 base; junction bases not matched to a gene: 3. Germline CDR1 is SQVTM and CDR2 is ANQGSEA. The CDR3 extends over 14 amino acids. The CDR3: CSVGSGVNTGELFF. The CDR3 DNA reads TGCAGCGTTGGGAGCGGGGTGAACACCGGGGAGCTGTTTTTT.

The V and J genes are TRBV19 and TRBJ1-5; no firm D call. Looked up from germline, CDR1 is LNHDA and CDR2 is SQIVND (reference sequence). V was cut by 5 bases and J by 11 bases, with 13 bases left in between. CDR3 size: 12 residues. In DNA, the CDR3 is TGTGCCAGTAGTCCCCGTGACGGGTCCCAGCATTTT. Its protein product is CASSPRDGSQHF.

This chain joins TRBV5-1 and TRBJ2-7, with a tentative D call TRBD2 (6 bases). This CDR3 is 14 amino acids long. From germline, CDR1 is SGHRS and CDR2 YFSETQ. V lost 6 bases to trimming and J lost 3 bases, with 16 bases between them. The CDR3 loop reads CASTRGLGVYEQYF. The CDR3 region has the DNA TGCGCCAGCACCCGGGGACTGGGGGTCTACGAGCAGTACTTC.

The chain combines TRBV5-6 with TRBJ1-6; 7 nucleotides match TRBD1. The CDR3 is 14 amino acids. V shed 0 bases, J shed 10 bases, and the junction held 4 bases outside the gene matches. Germline V gene sequence: CDR1 SGHDT, CDR2 YYEEEE. The CDR3 spells CASSLDRGESPLHF. CDR3 bases: TGTGCCAGCAGCTTGGACAGGGGTGAGTCACCCCTCCACTTT.

This chain joins TRBV19 and TRBJ2-5; 10 bases are a match to TRBD2. Germline trimming cut 5 bases from V and 5 bases from J; bases unmatched to any gene: 8. The CDR3 has 15 amino acids. Germline V gene sequence: CDR1 LNHDA, CDR2 SQIVND (reference sequence). CDR3 nucleotides: TGTGCCAGTAGTCCCGCGCTAGCGGGAGCTGAGACCCAGTACTTC. Translating gives CASSPALAGAETQYF.

The chain couples TRBV4-1 to TRBJ2-5; possibly TRBD1 for D (6 bases). CDR1 and CDR2 from the germline V gene are MGHRA and YSYEKL. The ends were cut back, 4 bases at V and 1 base at J, with 16 bases in the middle. The CDR3 totals 16 residues. CDR3: CASSLWGRVSQETQYF. Written as DNA, the CDR3 is TGCGCCAGCAGCCTTTGGGGGCGAGTCAGCCAAGAGACCCAGTACTTC.

The chain is built from TRBV28 and TRBJ2-7; TRBD1 matches 7 bases. The CDR3 runs 14 residues. The trim removed 5 bases at V and 3 bases at J, leaving 7 bases unmatched. CDR1 is MDHEN, CDR2 SYDVKM, per germline. DNA of the CDR3: TGTGCCAGCAGTAGACAGGGAACGTTCTACGAGCAGTACTTC. This encodes CASSRQGTFYEQYF.

This clone was detected only a few times. The J gene is TRBJ1-6, the V gene TRBV18; 7 nucleotides match TRBD1. In germline, CDR1 is KGHSH, CDR2 LQKENI. The trim removed 3 bases at V and 10 bases at J, leaving 9 bases unmatched. There are 15 residues in the CDR3. The CDR3: CASSPQGQTQSPLHF. In nucleotides, the CDR3 is TGTGCCAGCTCACCCCAGGGACAGACACAATCACCCCTCCACTTT.

This sequence joins TRBV11-3 and TRBJ1-1, with 10 bases fitting TRBD1. CDR1 and CDR2 (germline): SGHNT, YENEEA. V trimming: 3 bases; J trimming: 4 bases; junction bases outside the gene matches: 17. This CDR3 spans 19 amino acids. CDR3 sequence: CASSFWDTGQGQRSTEAFF. The CDR3 DNA is TGTGCCAGCAGCTTTTGGGATACGGGACAGGGGCAAAGGAGCACTGAAGCTTTCTTT.

This chain connects TRBV5-1 to TRBJ1-5; TRBD1 is a possible D gene (5 bases). The CDR3 runs 15 residues. Per germline, CDR1 SGHRS and CDR2 YFSETQ. V was clipped by 0 bases and J by 6 bases, with 13 bases between them. The CDR3 spells CASSLGPAQGQPQHF. CDR3 DNA sequence: TGCGCCAGCAGCTTGGGACCGGCTCAGGGTCAGCCCCAGCATTTT. The variable domain in full, with the rest retrieved from reference TRBV5-1 and TRBJ1-5, is KAGVTQTPRYLIKTRGQQVTLSCSPISGHRSVSWYQQTPGQGLQFLFEYFSETQRNKGNFPGRFSGRQFSNSRSEMNVSTLELGDSALYLCASSLGPAQGQPQHFGDGTRLSIL.

This chain joins TRBV5-1 and TRBJ2-2; TRBD2 matches at 11 bases. V was clipped by 6 bases and J by 4 bases; unmatched bases: 5. The germline V gene has CDR1 SGHRS and CDR2 YFSETQ. The CDR3 sequence is 15 residues long. CDR3 amino acids: CASKRLAGSTGELFF. The DNA for the CDR3 is TGCGCCAGCAAGAGACTAGCGGGGAGCACCGGGGAGCTGTTTTTT.

This chain connects TRBV18 to TRBJ1-1; D unclear. The CDR3 consists of 16 residues. Germline CDR1 is KGHSH and CDR2 is LQKENI. Trimming took off 1 base at V and 3 bases at J, with 15 bases between the two ends. The CDR3 DNA reads as TGTGCCAGCTCACCACTCCTCGGGAGGGCAGACACTGAAGCTTTCTTT. This translates into CASSPLLGRADTEAFF.

The rearrangement joins TRBV5-4 to TRBJ2-7; tentative D call: TRBD2 (5 bases). The CDR3 is 13 amino acids. V dropped 5 bases and J dropped 6 bases, with 15 bases sitting between them. CDR1 SGHNT and CDR2 YYREEE come from the germline V gene (reference sequence). CDR3 nucleotide sequence: TGTGCCAGCAGGCCCGCGGGCGGTCGCGAGCAGTACTTC. It yields the protein CASRPAGGREQYF.

The chain links TRBV13 to TRBJ2-6; 7 nucleotides align to TRBD1. Germline CDR1 reads PRHDT; CDR2 reads FYEKMQ (reference sequence). The ends lost 10 bases at V and 0 bases at J; junction bases unmatched: 6. This CDR3 region has 15 residues. The CDR3 reads CATTGQSSGANVLTF. CDR3 bases: TGTGCCACCACGGGACAGAGCTCTGGGGCCAACGTCCTGACTTTC.

This clone came up once. This chain links TRBV15 with TRBJ1-1; D may be TRBD1 (5 bases). This CDR3 spans 13 amino acids. Germline loops: CDR1 LNHNV, CDR2 YYDKDF (reference sequence). Trimming took 0 bases from V and 3 from J, leaving 5 bases between them. This CDR3 reads CATSREGDTEAFF. CDR3 DNA sequence: TGTGCCACCAGCAGAGAAGGGGACACTGAAGCTTTCTTT.

The chain joins TRBV29-1 to TRBJ2-3, with 16 nucleotides matching TRBD2. CDR1 is SQVTM, CDR2 ANQGSEA, per germline. This CDR3 comprises 13 residues. The V and J ends lost 6 bases and 9 bases, in that order; junction bases with no gene match: 3. CDR3 residues: CSVGTSGRGTQYF. DNA for the CDR3: TGCAGCGTCGGGACTAGCGGGAGGGGCACGCAGTATTTT.

The chain employs TRBV2 and TRBJ1-1; 9 bases agree with TRBD1. The V and J ends lost 6 bases and 6 bases, in that order; junction bases with no gene match: 8. Germline V gives CDR1 SNHLY, CDR2 FYNNEI. The CDR3 loop spans 14 amino acids. The CDR3 DNA follows: TGTGCCAGCAGGGCGGGACAGGGTATCCCTGAAGCTTTCTTT. Protein: CASRAGQGIPEAFF.

CDR3 in amino acids: CASSQDWGHGNTIYF. CDR3 DNA: TGTGCCAGCAGCCAAGACTGGGGGCACGGAAACACCATATATTTT. The rearrangement uses TRBV14 and TRBJ1-3; a possible D gene is TRBD1 (6 bases). There are 15 residues in the CDR3. CDR1 and CDR2 (germline): SGHDN, FVKESK. V lost 0 bases and J lost 4, with 10 bases in between.

This clone was seen more than once but under ten times. CDR3 bases: TGTGCCAGCAGAAAAGGGGTATACCAGTTCTTC. Translation gives CASRKGVYQFF. This chain links TRBV6-5 with TRBJ2-1, with D possibly being TRBD1 (5 bases). Germline assignment: CDR1 MNHEY and CDR2 SVGAGI. Trimming stripped 6 bases from V and 13 bases from J, with 13 bases between. This CDR3 contains 11 residues.

This clone was counted once. This chain connects TRBV18 to TRBJ2-5; 7 nucleotides line up with TRBD2. V lost 2 bases and J lost 3; bases outside the gene matches: 0. The CDR3 contains 13 residues. Germline CDR1 and CDR2: KGHSH and LQKENI. CDR3 in DNA: TGTGCCAGCTCACCAGGGAGGGAAGAGACCCAGTACTTC. This translates into CASSPGREETQYF.

This clone came up a few times. The chain carries TRBV5-1 and TRBJ2-2, with TRBD2 matching 8 bases. Per germline, CDR1 SGHRS and CDR2 YFSETQ. V trimming: 1 base; J trimming: 6 bases; junction bases outside the gene matches: 8. The CDR3 consists of 16 residues. The CDR3 protein is CASSLRTSSSAGELFF. The CDR3 region has the DNA TGCGCCAGCAGCTTGCGGACTAGCTCCTCGGCCGGGGAGCTGTTTTTT.